The sequence of this TCR beta chain was determined in a study of PD-1 blockade in mismatch repair-deficient tumors. In the study overall: Patients had fewer than 15 mismatch repair-deficient cancer types and were previously treated and progressing.

Mismatch repair deficiency was confirmed in all patients, by PCR or immunohistochemistry. TCR sequencing covered three patients who responded to pembrolizumab. Some clones are missing from TCRdb's copy, which holds only in-frame ones; the method was immunoSEQ multiplex PCR. The top ten clones hold around 6.9% of a sample with 90,000 to 120,000 clones, 82% of them seen once. Study-level results: After pembrolizumab, tumor-resident clones rose rapidly, then generally contracted before radiologic responses.

Comment on this clone: What it recognizes is unknown.

This receptor was identified in an adult with mismatch repair-deficient cancer. This specimen was peripheral blood, taken 35 to 37 weeks after starting pembrolizumab.

The CDR3 sequence is CAWSGGTGDRSGANVLTF. CDR3 nucleotide sequence: TGTGCCTGGAGTGGCGGGACAGGGGATCGATCTGGGGCCAACGTCCTGACTTTC. The chain combines TRBV30 with TRBJ2-6; 10 bases fit TRBD1. Looked up from germline, CDR1 is GTSNPN and CDR2 is SVGIG (reference sequence). This CDR3 region has 18 residues. Trimming at V came to 1 base and at J to 1 base, leaving 7 bases not matched to a gene.